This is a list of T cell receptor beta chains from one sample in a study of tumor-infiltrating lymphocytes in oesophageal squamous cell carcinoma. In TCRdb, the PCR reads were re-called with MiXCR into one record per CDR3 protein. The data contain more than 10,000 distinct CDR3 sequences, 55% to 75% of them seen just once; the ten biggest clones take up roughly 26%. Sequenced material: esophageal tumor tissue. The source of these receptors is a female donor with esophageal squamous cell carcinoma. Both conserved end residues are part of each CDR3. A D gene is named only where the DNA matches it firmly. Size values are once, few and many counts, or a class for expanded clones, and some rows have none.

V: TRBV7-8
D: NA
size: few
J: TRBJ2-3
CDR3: CASSFSVTQYF
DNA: TGTGCCAGCAGCTTCTCAGTTACGCAGTATTTT

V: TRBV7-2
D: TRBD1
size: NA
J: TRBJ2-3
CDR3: CASSANRGRDTQYF
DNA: TGTGCCAGCAGCGCGAACAGGGGGCGGGATACGCAGTATTTT

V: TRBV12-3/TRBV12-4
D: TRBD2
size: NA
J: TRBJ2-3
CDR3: CASSLRLAGDDTQYF
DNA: TGTGCCAGCAGTTTAAGACTAGCGGGAGACGATACGCAGTATTTT

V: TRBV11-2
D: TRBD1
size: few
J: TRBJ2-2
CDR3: CASTSLGQGDPTGELFF
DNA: TGTGCCAGCACCAGTCTAGGACAGGGGGACCCCACCGGGGAGCTGTTTTTT

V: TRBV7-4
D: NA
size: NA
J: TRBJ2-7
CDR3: CASSLANYEQYF
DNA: TGTGCCAGCAGCTTAGCCAACTACGAGCAGTACTTC

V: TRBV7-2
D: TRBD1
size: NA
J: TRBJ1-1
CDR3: CASSQQGADTEAFF
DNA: TGTGCCAGCAGTCAACAGGGGGCTGACACTGAAGCTTTCTTT

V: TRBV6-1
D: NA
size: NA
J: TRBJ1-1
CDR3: CASSDLRGNTEAFF
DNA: TGTGCCAGCAGTGATTTGAGGGGGAACACTGAAGCTTTCTTT

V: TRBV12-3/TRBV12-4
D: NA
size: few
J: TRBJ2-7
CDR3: CASSLGLFNEQYF
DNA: TGTGCCAGCAGTTTAGGACTGTTCAATGAGCAGTACTTC

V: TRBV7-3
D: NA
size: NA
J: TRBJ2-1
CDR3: CASSLLGGTYNEQFF
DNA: TGTGCCAGCAGCTTGTTGGGTGGGACTTACAATGAGCAGTTCTTC

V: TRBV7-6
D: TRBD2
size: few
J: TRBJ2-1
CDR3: CASSPSGGRLVDEQFF
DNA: TGTGCCAGCAGCCCCTCCGGCGGGAGGTTGGTGGATGAGCAGTTCTTC

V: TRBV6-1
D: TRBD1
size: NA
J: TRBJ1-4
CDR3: CASSADRPTNEKLFF
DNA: TGTGCCAGCAGTGCGGACAGGCCAACTAATGAAAAACTGTTTTTT

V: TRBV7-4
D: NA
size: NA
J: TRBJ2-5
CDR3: CASSRTGARGQETQYF
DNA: TGTGCCAGCAGCCGGACTGGGGCACGGGGACAAGAGACCCAGTACTTC

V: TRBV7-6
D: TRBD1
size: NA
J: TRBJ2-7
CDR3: CASSRDRGYEQYF
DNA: TGTGCCAGCAGCAGGGACAGGGGATACGAGCAGTACTTC

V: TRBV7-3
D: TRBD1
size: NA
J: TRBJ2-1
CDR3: CASSKGQGAYNEQFF
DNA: TGTGCCAGCAGCAAGGGACAGGGGGCCTACAATGAGCAGTTCTTC

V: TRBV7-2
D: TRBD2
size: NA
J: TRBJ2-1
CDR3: CASSLSSGSGDEQFF
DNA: TGTGCCAGCAGCTTATCTAGCGGCAGCGGGGATGAGCAGTTCTTC

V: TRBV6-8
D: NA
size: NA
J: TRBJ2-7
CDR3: CASSLRRVGEQYF
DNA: TGTGCCAGCAGTCTCCGCAGGGTTGGAGAGCAGTACTTC

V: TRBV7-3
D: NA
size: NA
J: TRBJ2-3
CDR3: CASSGKADTQYF
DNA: TGTGCCAGCAGCGGGAAAGCAGATACGCAGTATTTT

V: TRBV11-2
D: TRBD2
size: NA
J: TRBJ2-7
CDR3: CASSFGLGYNEQYF
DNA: TGTGCCAGCAGCTTTGGACTAGGGTACAATGAGCAGTACTTC

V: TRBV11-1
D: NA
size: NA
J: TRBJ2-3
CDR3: CASSGRGQPSTDTQYF
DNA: TGTGCCAGCAGCGGCAGAGGACAGCCTAGCACAGATACGCAGTATTTT

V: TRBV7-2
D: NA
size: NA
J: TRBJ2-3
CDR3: CASSLLVVITDTQYF
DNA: TGTGCCAGCAGCTTACTGGTGGTGATCACAGATACGCAGTATTTT

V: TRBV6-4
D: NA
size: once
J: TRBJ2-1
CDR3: CASSEAVQREQFF
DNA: TGTGCCAGCAGTGAAGCCGTCCAGCGGGAGCAGTTCTTC

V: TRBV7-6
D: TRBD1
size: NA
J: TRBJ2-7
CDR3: CASSTGGEQYF
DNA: TGTGCCAGCAGCACAGGGGGCGAGCAGTACTTC

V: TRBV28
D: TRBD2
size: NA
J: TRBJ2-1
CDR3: CASSSLGTSGRVEQFF
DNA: TGTGCCAGCAGTTCCTTGGGGACTAGCGGGAGGGTTGAGCAGTTCTTC

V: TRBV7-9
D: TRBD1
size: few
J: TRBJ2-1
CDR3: CASSFQGAGNNEQFF
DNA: TGTGCCAGCAGCTTTCAGGGGGCGGGGAACAATGAGCAGTTCTTC

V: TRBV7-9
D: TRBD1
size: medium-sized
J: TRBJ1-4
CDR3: CASSLAQGGNEKLFF
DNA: TGTGCCAGCAGCTTAGCGCAGGGGGGTAATGAAAAACTGTTTTTT

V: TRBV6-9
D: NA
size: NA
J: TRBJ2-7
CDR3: CASSYQLHYEQYF
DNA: TGTGCCAGCAGTTACCAACTACACTACGAGCAGTACTTC

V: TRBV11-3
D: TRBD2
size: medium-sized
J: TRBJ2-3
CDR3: CASSPGRESDTQYF
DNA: TGTGCCAGCAGCCCAGGGCGGGAGTCAGATACGCAGTATTTT

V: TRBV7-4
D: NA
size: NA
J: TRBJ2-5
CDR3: CASSLGLGPYPETQYF
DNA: TGTGCCAGCAGCTTAGGCCTGGGTCCTTACCCAGAGACCCAGTACTTC

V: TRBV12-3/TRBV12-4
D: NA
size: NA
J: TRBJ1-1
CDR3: CASSPQMNTEAFF
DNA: TGTGCCAGCAGTCCACAGATGAACACTGAAGCTTTCTTT

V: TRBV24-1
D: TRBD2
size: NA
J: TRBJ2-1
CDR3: CATGLLAGGNNEQFF
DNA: TGTGCCACCGGCCTACTAGCGGGAGGGAACAATGAGCAGTTCTTC

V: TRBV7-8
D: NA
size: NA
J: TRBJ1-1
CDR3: CASSFSGQPNTEAFF
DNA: TGTGCCAGCAGCTTTTCTGGACAGCCGAACACTGAAGCTTTCTTT

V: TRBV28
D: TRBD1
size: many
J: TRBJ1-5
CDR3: CASSQDRGGRPQHF
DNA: TGTGCCAGCAGTCAGGACAGGGGGGGCAGGCCCCAGCATTTT

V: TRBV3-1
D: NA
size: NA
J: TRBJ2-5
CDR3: CASSRTAMEETQYF
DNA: TGTGCCAGCAGCCGGACAGCAATGGAAGAGACCCAGTACTTC

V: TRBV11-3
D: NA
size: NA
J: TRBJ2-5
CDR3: CASSLGIGGSGGETQYF
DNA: TGTGCCAGCAGCTTAGGGATCGGAGGGTCCGGGGGAGAGACCCAGTACTTC

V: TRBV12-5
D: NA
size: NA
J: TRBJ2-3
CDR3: CASAQDVSTDTQYF
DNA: TGTGCTAGTGCCCAGGATGTAAGCACAGATACGCAGTATTTT

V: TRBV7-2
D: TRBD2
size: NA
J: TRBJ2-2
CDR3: CASSLWTSGSGELFF
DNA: TGTGCCAGCAGCTTATGGACTAGCGGCAGCGGGGAGCTGTTTTTT

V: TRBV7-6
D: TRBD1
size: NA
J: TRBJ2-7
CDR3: CASSTLGQGTYEQYF
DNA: TGTGCCAGCAGCACCCTAGGACAGGGCACCTACGAGCAGTACTTC

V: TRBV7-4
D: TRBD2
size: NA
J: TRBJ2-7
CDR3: CASSPPGTSGSYEQYF
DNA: TGTGCCAGCAGCCCCCCCGGGACTAGCGGGAGCTACGAGCAGTACTTC

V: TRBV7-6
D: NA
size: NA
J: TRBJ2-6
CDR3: CASSPSGANVLTF
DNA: TGTGCTAGCAGCCCTTCTGGGGCCAACGTCCTGACTTTC